The clone carrying this TCR beta chain was detected only a few times. This CDR3 region has 15 residues. V shed 1 base and J shed 4 bases, with 12 bases lying between them. Germline V gene lookup returns CDR1 LGHNA and CDR2 YSLEER. The data belong to a study of human T cells and chemical hapten exposure. Time point in this sample: patch test 3, about 24 weeks after DPC sensitization. Treatment given: therapeutic diphenylcyclopropenone sensitization with weekly scalp DPC. Someone pulled total RNA out of unfractionated whole blood. TCRdb ran MiXCR on the RACE reads and lists one entry per CDR3 protein. The sample lists around 150,000 distinct CDR3 sequences; approximately 30% were seen once.

V usage is TRBV4-3 and J usage is TRBJ2-3; weak D call: TRBD2 (5 bases). This clonotype was sampled from a woman aged 18-29 years with alopecia areata. Some clones in this sample may be carry-over from other donors' samples. The sample in question was whole blood, obtained in connection with sensitization to the hapten diphenylcyclopropenone (DPC). CDR3 DNA: TGCGCCAGCAGCCAAGTGACGGGAATCGCAGATACGCAGTATTTT. It specifies CASSQVTGIADTQYF.